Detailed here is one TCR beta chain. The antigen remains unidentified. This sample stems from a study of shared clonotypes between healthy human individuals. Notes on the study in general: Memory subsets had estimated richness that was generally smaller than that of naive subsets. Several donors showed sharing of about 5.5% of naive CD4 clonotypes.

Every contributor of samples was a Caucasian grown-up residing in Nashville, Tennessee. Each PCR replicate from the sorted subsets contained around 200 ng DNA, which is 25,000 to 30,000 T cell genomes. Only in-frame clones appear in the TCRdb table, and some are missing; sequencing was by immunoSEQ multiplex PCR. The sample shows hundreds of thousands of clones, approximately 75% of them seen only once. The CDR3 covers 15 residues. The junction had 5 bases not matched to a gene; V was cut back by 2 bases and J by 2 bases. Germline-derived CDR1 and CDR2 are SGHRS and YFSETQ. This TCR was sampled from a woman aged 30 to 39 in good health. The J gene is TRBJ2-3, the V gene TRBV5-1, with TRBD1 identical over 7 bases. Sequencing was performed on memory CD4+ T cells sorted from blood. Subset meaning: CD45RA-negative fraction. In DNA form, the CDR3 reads TGCGCCAGCAGCTTACCTGGGACAGCCACAGATACGCAGTATTTT. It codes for CASSLPGTATDTQYF.